A selection of T cell receptor beta chains follows, all from one sample in a study of spatial heterogeneity in lung cancer. MiXCR was run by TCRdb on the 5' RACE reads, yielding one entry per CDR3 protein. The data show roughly 3,500 distinct CDR3 sequences, around 5% seen once. The sequences come from lung tumor tissue, collected at surgery. The receptors come from a female donor with early-stage non-small cell lung cancer. Each CDR3 is given without its conserved first and last residue.

TRBV6-5	TRBJ2-5	ASSSTVLGTQY
TRBV20-1	TRBJ1-1	SARAFPLTGATNTEAF
TRBV5-4	TRBJ1-6	ASSFRQEANSPLH
TRBV20-1	TRBJ2-1	SAPFDIFNEQF
TRBV28	TRBJ1-2	ASTAGAGEEGGYGYT
TRBV6-2/TRBV6-3	TRBJ2-3	ASSFPLAGIRTDTQY
TRBV19	TRBJ2-5	ASSGPGTQY
TRBV14	TRBJ2-7	ASSPATVTYEQY
TRBV29-1	TRBJ1-2	SVQRVSYGYT
TRBV5-1	TRBJ1-5	ASSWGPSSNQPQH
TRBV19	TRBJ2-1	ASSTGGNRGNEQF
TRBV20-1	TRBJ2-5	SATGQGSQETQY
TRBV12-3/TRBV12-4	TRBJ2-1	ASSVGLSSYNEQF
TRBV6-5	TRBJ2-3	ASGRDPGTDTQY
TRBV12-3/TRBV12-4	TRBJ2-3	ASSFIGGRTDTQY
TRBV4-2	TRBJ1-1	ASSQEVQTGGRAEAF
TRBV6-2/TRBV6-3	TRBJ1-1	ASSSQGNTEAF
TRBV2	TRBJ1-2	ASSLGTGDGYGYT
TRBV6-2/TRBV6-3	TRBJ2-3	ACRERPSTDTQY
TRBV6-5	TRBJ1-1	TSSTRLALVNTEAF
TRBV12-3/TRBV12-4	TRBJ2-7	ASSRTSGPPYEQY
TRBV20-1	TRBJ2-3	SARAPSGTGLADTQY
TRBV20-1	TRBJ2-7	SGTSDAYEQY
TRBV20-1	TRBJ1-5	SGTGDLNQPQH
TRBV6-1	TRBJ1-4	ASSEGVAVFNEKLF
TRBV19	TRBJ1-2	ASSPLTGDGGYT
TRBV30	TRBJ2-5	AWRESGETQY
TRBV6-5	TRBJ1-5	ASSYKFGQPQH
TRBV4-2	TRBJ1-4	ASSLEGTGGGEKLF
TRBV5-1	TRBJ2-3	ASSLIARLAGGYGVTQY
TRBV5-1	TRBJ2-6	ASSRQFSGANVLT
TRBV21-1	TRBJ2-7	ASSKEKVRTGEIEQY
TRBV10-3	TRBJ2-4	AISEGTAGNIQY
TRBV19	TRBJ2-7	ASGQGGNEQY
TRBV9	TRBJ2-7	ASSGAEPGSSEQY
TRBV4-2	TRBJ1-2	ASSPGDGYT
TRBV20-1	TRBJ2-3	SARRAGGYTDTQY
TRBV7-8	TRBJ2-7	ASSPRTSGTTAHEQY
TRBV6-2/TRBV6-3	TRBJ2-1	ASSRTSGRSGEQF
TRBV7-2	TRBJ2-1	ASSPNRGSSYNEQF
TRBV12-3/TRBV12-4	TRBJ2-2	ASSNRESTGELF
TRBV28	TRBJ1-1	ASSSGEGTEAF
TRBV7-9	TRBJ1-4	ASSLAGITEKLF
TRBV5-1	TRBJ2-3	ASSSETDTQY
TRBV7-3	TRBJ2-3	ASSLYGEDTDTQY
TRBV12-5	TRBJ2-1	ASGLVDSGRAEYEQF